The source of this TCR beta chain is a study of shared clonotypes between healthy human individuals. At deep level, the assay was performed. The method was immunoSEQ multiplex PCR; TCRdb's version includes in-frame clones alone and lacks a portion of them. The sample has 2 million to 2.5 million clones; about 95% are singletons. A word on this clone: Its antigen is unknown.

CDR3 length equals 16 residues. Per germline, CDR1 MNHEY and CDR2 SMNVEV (reference sequence). V lost 4 bases, J lost 0 bases, and 9 bases stayed unmatched. General observations from the study: Non-shared clonotypes displayed generation probabilities falling below those of clonotypes present in all four donors. Researchers sampled only blood; tissue repertoires likely differ.

The rearrangement links TRBV27 to TRBJ2-7; 7 bases fit TRBD1. The sequencing sample was made of naive CD4+ T cells sorted from blood. Subset here: CD45RA+ positively selected. The TCR sequence derives from a man younger than 35 in good health. CDR3 nucleotides: TGTGCCAGCAGTTCATCGACAGGGCCCAGCTCCTACGAGCAGTACTTC. Translation gives CASSSSTGPSSYEQYF.